The T cell receptor (beta chain) under discussion was sequenced for a study of CD8 T cells in Susac syndrome. Sequencing of TCR beta, carried out with a high-throughput approach, was applied to CD8+ and CD4+ T cells from the blood. Matching for age and sex applied to the controls, who were healthy donors. Random hexamers were used to reverse transcribe an amount of about 0.45 to 1 ug RNA. Coverage of TCR beta CDR3 amplification by immunoSEQ multiplex PCR extended to 54 Vbeta and 13 Jbeta. In TCRdb, the immunoSEQ multiplex PCR reads were re-called with MiXCR into one record per CDR3 protein. The sample consists of 150,000 to 200,000 distinct CDR3 sequences, around 96% of them appearing once. CDR3 length: 13 amino acids. Trimming cost V 5 bases and J 4 bases, with 12 bases left between them. Germline values: CDR1 DFQATT, CDR2 SNEGSKA (reference sequence).

This chain links TRBV20-1 with TRBJ2-1; perhaps TRBD1 as D (7 bases). The sequence was collected from a human donor in good health. The sequencing sample was made of CD4+ T cells from PBMCs. CDR3 residues: CSAGAGGYNEQFF. Here the CDR3 DNA reads TGCAGTGCTGGGGCAGGGGGGTACAATGAGCAGTTCTTC.